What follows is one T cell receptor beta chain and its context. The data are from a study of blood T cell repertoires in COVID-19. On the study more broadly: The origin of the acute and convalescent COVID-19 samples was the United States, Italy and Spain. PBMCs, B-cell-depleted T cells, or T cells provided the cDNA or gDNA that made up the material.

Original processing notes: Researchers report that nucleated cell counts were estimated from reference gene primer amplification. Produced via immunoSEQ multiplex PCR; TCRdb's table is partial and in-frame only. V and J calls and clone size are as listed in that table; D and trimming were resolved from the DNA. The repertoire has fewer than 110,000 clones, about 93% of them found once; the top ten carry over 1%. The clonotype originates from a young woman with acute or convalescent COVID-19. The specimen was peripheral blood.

In DNA form, the CDR3 reads TGTGCCAGCTCACCACAATTGGAGGGGAAGACCCAGTACTTC. Its protein product is CASSPQLEGKTQYF. The V call is TRBV18, the J call TRBJ2-5; D might be TRBD2 (6 bases). Per the germline V gene, CDR1 is KGHSH and CDR2 is LQKENI. This CDR3 is 14 amino acids long. Trimming cost V 1 base and J 6 bases, with 12 bases left between them.